This TCR beta chain is drawn from a study of T cells in tuberculosis. Study context: This South African cohort compared adolescents with or without latent tuberculosis against adults with active tuberculosis. Overall study results and limits: GMM-specific TCRs were nearer to active tuberculosis alpha repertoires, suggesting expansion. Smaller alpha distances in active tuberculosis partly reflected shorter CDR3-alpha lengths.

Time point noted: new active TB diagnosis, blood taken before or within 7 days of starting treatment. This table comes from immunoSEQ multiplex PCR, and its TCRdb copy is limited to in-frame clones, with some not included. The sample has fewer than 35,000 clones, approximately 85% seen once; the top ten hold 4.5% to 6.5%. Worth noting for this clone: The antigen remains unidentified.

With 2 bases clipped from V and 7 bases from J, the junction kept 5 bases outside the gene matches. The germline gives CDR1 SGHNT, CDR2 YYREEE (reference sequence). The CDR3 length is 14 residues. The sequence came from an adult with tuberculosis. The rearrangement joins TRBV5-4 to TRBJ1-4, with 7 bases identical to TRBD1. This material consisted of PBMCs, taken at tuberculosis diagnosis. The CDR3 region is CASSFKGGGEKLFF. CDR3 DNA: TGTGCCAGCAGCTTTAAAGGGGGCGGTGAAAAACTGTTTTTT.